The 5 T cell receptor beta chains listed next were all sequenced from one sample in a study of blood T cell repertoires in COVID-19. Assay used: immunoSEQ multiplex PCR; TCRdb lists only in-frame clones, some missing. The table lists 300,000 to 350,000 clones, 85% to 95% of them singletons. Sequenced sample: PBMCs or T cells enriched from blood (not recorded which). Receptor source: a woman in her twenties or thirties who had been exposed to COVID-19.

This chain uses TRBV4-1 with TRBJ2-2; 10 positions match TRBD1. V was pared by 2 bases and J by 4 bases, with 10 bases of the junction left unmatched. The CDR3 length is 18 residues. CDR1 and CDR2 (germline): MGHRA, YSYEKL. CDR3 region: CASSQRTSGTGATGELFF. In DNA, the CDR3 is TGCGCCAGCAGCCAAAGGACGTCCGGGACAGGGGCCACCGGGGAGCTGTTTTTT.

The chain joins TRBV27 to TRBJ2-7; TRBD2 matches 11 bases. Per germline, CDR1 MNHEY and CDR2 SMNVEV (reference sequence). Trimming cost V 7 bases and J 4 bases; bases outside gene matches: 3. This CDR3 has 13 residues. The CDR3 loop is CASTGTSGYEQYF. The CDR3, as DNA: TGTGCCAGCACCGGGACTAGCGGTTACGAGCAGTACTTC.

The chain links TRBV15 to TRBJ1-3; TRBD1 might be the D (6 bases). V dropped 1 base and J dropped 4 bases, with 14 bases sitting between them. CDR1 and CDR2 from the germline V gene are LNHNV and YYDKDF (reference sequence). The length of the CDR3 is 16 residues. This chain's CDR3 is CATSRGGKGVGNTIYF. The CDR3 bases are TGTGCCACCAGCAGAGGGGGAAAGGGGGTCGGAAACACCATATATTTT.

The chain couples TRBV4-2 to TRBJ2-1; 13 bases line up with TRBD2. J lost 8 bases, V lost 3 bases, and 10 bases had no gene match. The CDR3 contains 17 residues. CDR1 is LGHNA and CDR2 is YNFKEQ in the germline V gene. This CDR3 reads CASSQVSGTSGEDEQFF. The CDR3 nucleotides are TGTGCCAGCAGCCAGGTCTCCGGGACTAGCGGGGAGGATGAGCAGTTCTTC.

The CDR3 bases are TGTGCCAGCAGCTTTTTCAGGGCTGGCTATGGCTACACCTTC. It encodes CASSFFRAGYGYTF. The gene calls are TRBV5-6 and TRBJ1-2; D may be TRBD1 (5 bases). Trimming left V 2 bases short and J 4 bases short, with 12 bases between. The CDR3 consists of 14 residues. Looked up from germline, CDR1 is SGHDT and CDR2 is YYEEEE.